This T cell receptor beta chain originates from a study of T cells in Graves' hyperthyroidism and ophthalmopathy. The overall study: Initial diagnosis, before any treatment, was when peripheral blood was collected. General study results and limits: Most thyroid clonotypes with frequency above 0.001 were detected in blood. A model using 13 V-J features told ophthalmopathy apart from stable hyperthyroidism.

This clonotype was observed a few times. Its specificity is unknown. Amplification of TCR beta CDR3 regions was performed using RNA transcripts as template. Researchers ran a first-round RT-PCR on the TCR CDR3 using the HTBI primer set. TCRdb re-analysed the multiplex PCR reads in MiXCR, keeping a single row per CDR3 protein. The table includes fewer than 350,000 distinct CDR3 sequences, around a sixth detected once. Germline-derived CDR1 and CDR2 are MRHNA and SNTAGT. The trim removed 5 bases at V and 5 bases at J, leaving 16 bases unmatched. The CDR3 contains 17 residues. The V gene is TRBV6-4, the J gene TRBJ2-7; 9 bases map to TRBD1. The sequence came from a woman in her thirties or forties with Graves' ophthalmopathy. Sequencing used blood. The CDR3 is CASSHHPVGQGFNEQYF. Here the CDR3 DNA reads TGTGCCAGCAGTCACCATCCTGTCGGACAGGGGTTTAACGAGCAGTACTTC.